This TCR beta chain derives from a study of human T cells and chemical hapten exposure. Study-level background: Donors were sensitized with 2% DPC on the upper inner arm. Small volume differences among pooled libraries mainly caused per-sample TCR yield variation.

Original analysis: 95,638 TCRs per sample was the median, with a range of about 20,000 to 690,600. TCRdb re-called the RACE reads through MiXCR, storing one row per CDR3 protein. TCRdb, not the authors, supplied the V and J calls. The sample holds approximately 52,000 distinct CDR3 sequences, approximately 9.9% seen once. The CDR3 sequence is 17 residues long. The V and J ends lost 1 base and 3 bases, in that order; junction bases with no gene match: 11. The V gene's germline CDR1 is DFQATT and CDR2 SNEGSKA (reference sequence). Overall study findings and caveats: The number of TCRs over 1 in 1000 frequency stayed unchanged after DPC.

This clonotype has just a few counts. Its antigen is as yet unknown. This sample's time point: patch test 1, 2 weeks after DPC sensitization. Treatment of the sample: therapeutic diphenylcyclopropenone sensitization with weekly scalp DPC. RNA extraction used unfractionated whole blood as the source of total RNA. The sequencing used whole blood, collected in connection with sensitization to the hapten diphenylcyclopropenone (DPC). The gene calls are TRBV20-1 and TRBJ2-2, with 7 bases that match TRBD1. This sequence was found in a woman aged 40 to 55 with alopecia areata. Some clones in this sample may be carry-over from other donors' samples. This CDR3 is CSARVIGTGVDTGELFF. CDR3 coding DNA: TGCAGTGCTAGAGTGATCGGTACAGGGGTGGACACCGGGGAGCTGTTTTTT.